Sequencing of this T cell receptor (beta chain) was carried out in a study of STAT3 mutations in large granular lymphocyte leukemia (dated by TCRdb to between 2018 and 2021). Broadly, across the study: About half of the T-LGLL patients who underwent longitudinal sequencing carried canonical activating STAT3 mutations. Over half of the T-LGLL patients were given one or more immunosuppressive therapy regimens, and around 40% of the treated patients had a hematologic response. To reconstruct clonal hierarchy and dynamics, serial deep sequencing of TCRbeta CDR3 and STAT3 was performed in patients with T-cell large granular lymphocyte leukemia. From an initial cohort of about 200 LGL patients, 20 or so representative T-LGLL cases were selected for longitudinal TCRbeta and STAT3 sequencing. As controls, the study also included longitudinal sequencing of two patients with natural killer LGL leukemia. Patients were sequenced at 4 time points on average, with the number of samplings per patient ranging from 2 to 8.

The same DNA, extracted from blood mononuclear cells, served for both TCR sequencing and STAT3 sequencing. TCRbeta libraries were sequenced on an Illumina MiSeq, and an average of about 41,000 productive templates per sample was obtained. Using multiplex PCR amplification, the immunoSEQ assay generated the TCRbeta CDR3 libraries. Concerning the study's data processing: Following a previously defined approach, repertoire diversity was calculated, and values close to 0 point to extremely monoclonal samples. In its TCRdb copy, this immuneACCESS table keeps in-frame sequences only and misses some clones. Where compared with another copy, unresolved V genes explain less than half of these, and the others have no known cause. The DNA was the basis for D and trimming; V, J and clone size are from that table. Here the sample has 37,000 or so clones; about 88% occur a single time. The ten largest clones take up roughly 0.39% of the sample.

A note on this clone: No antigen is known for it. No base-level quality is on record; no much larger clone is a single base apart.

Overall study results and their limits: Since codominant clonotypes persisted in some patients, a small but highly pathogenic clone may have gone undetected. Because no samples were available when a clone first appeared, clonal expansion had to be inferred from samplings taken at other points. TCR clonotype switching after therapy was observed in 6 of 18 patients, and all newly emerging clones were found to be STAT3 wild type. Dominant TCR clone burden was found to exceed STAT3 mutant burden in several patients, suggesting that STAT3 mutation arose secondarily within a pre-expanded clone. All T-LGLL patients had at least one immunodominant TCRbeta clonotype, and roughly half had multiple immunodominant subclonotypes. Linking therapy response to changes in TCR clonal burden was complicated by variable intervals between samplings and by differing treatment regimens.

For this chain, trimming is 3 bases at the V end and 4 bases at the J end, and the number of junction bases without a gene match is 6. The germline V gene provides CDR1 SQVTM and CDR2 ANQGSEA. The CDR3 sequence holds 14 residues, the cysteine and phenylalanine included. Here the CDR3 DNA is all that survives: 42 bases in frame from base 1. Sequenced input: PBMCs. This chain joins TRBV29-1 to TRBJ1-2, with 9 junctional bases fitting TRBD1. The clonotype originates from a human donor with T large granular lymphocyte leukemia. Some clones in this sample may be carry-over from other donors' samples. CDR3 loop: CSVDTGQGTYGYTF. The nucleotide sequence reads as follows: TGCAGCGTTGATACGGGACAGGGAACCTATGGCTACACCTTC.